The 6 T cell receptor beta chains presented below share a single source sample, sequenced in a study of shared clonotypes between healthy human individuals. Clones were read by immunoSEQ multiplex PCR, and TCRdb kept only the in-frame ones, dropping some. The data hold about 2.3 million clones, with around 92% observed a single time. Material for sequencing was naive CD4+ T cells from PBMCs. Stated subset: CD45RA+ positively selected. Receptor source: a man between 18 and 29 years old in good health. Some clones in this sample may be carry-over from other donors' samples.

The rearrangement uses TRBV7-6 and TRBJ2-2, with D perhaps TRBD2 (6 bases). V lost 1 base to trimming and J lost 4 bases, with 10 bases between them. The CDR3 has 15 amino acids. The germline V gene encodes CDR1 SGHVS and CDR2 FNYEAQ. The CDR3 sequence is CASSLGDSFTGELFF. The CDR3 DNA reads as TGTGCCAGCAGCTTAGGGGACTCCTTCACCGGGGAGCTGTTTTTT. Filled out from reference TRBV7-6 and TRBJ2-2, the complete variable domain reads GAGVSQSPRYKVTKRGQDVALRCDPISGHVSLYWYRQALGQGPEFLTYFNYEAQQDKSGLPNDRFSAERPEGSISTLTIQRTEQRDSAMYRCASSLGDSFTGELFFGEGSRLTVL.

This chain links TRBV7-3 with TRBJ1-4, with D possibly matching TRBD1 (5 bases). This CDR3 is built from 14 residues. CDR1 SGHTA and CDR2 FQGTGA come from the germline V gene. Deletions cut 0 bases from V and 7 bases from J, with 9 bases between. The CDR3 nucleotides are TGTGCCAGCAGCTTAACTGGCAGGGCTGAAAAACTGTTTTTT. Amino acid sequence: CASSLTGRAEKLFF.

The rearrangement uses TRBV7-6 and TRBJ2-5; D is ambiguous. The CDR3 loop spans 13 amino acids. Germline CDR1 SGHVS, CDR2 FNYEAQ. V shed 1 base and J shed 3 bases, with 6 bases lying between them. The CDR3 DNA sequence: TGTGCCAGCAGCTTAGTACAGAAAGAGACCCAGTACTTC. Translation: CASSLVQKETQYF.

The chain employs TRBV6-1 and TRBJ1-2; D ambiguous. This CDR3 has 15 residues. V was shortened by 3 bases and J by 3 bases, with 14 bases between the two germline ends. Germline V CDR1 and CDR2: MNHNS, SASEGT. CDR3 nucleotides: TGTGCCAGCAGTGAGAATCGACAACTATACTATGGCTACACCTTC. It yields the protein CASSENRQLYYGYTF.

The rearrangement joins TRBV20-1 to TRBJ2-1; possible D gene TRBD1, 6 bases. CDR3 length: 10 amino acids. The germline V gene encodes CDR1 DFQATT and CDR2 SNEGSKA (reference sequence). In nucleotides, the CDR3 is TGCAGCAGGGGCTCCAATGAGCAGTTCTTC. It codes for CSRGSNEQFF.

DNA of the CDR3: TGTGCCAGCAGCGTAGATAGTAGGGCCTATGGCTACACCTTC. It codes for CASSVDSRAYGYTF. The V gene is TRBV9, the J gene TRBJ1-2; unclear D gene. The V end was cut by 0 bases, the J end by 4 bases, with 10 bases between. The CDR3 extends over 14 amino acids. From germline, CDR1 is SGDLS and CDR2 YYNGEE.